The 18 T cell receptor beta chains in this list originate from one sample, sequenced in a study of cytomegalovirus exposure and HLA in healthy donors. Repertoires were generated with immunoSEQ multiplex PCR, while TCRdb's copy carries only in-frame clones and drops some. The repertoire holds over 110,000 clones, around four fifths seen once, with over 1.3% in the top ten. Sequenced material: PBMCs. The receptors stem from a woman aged 30 to 39 in good health and CMV-seronegative.

The V call is TRBV6-4, the J call TRBJ2-2; 8 bases align to TRBD1. V was clipped by 3 bases and J by 3 bases; unmatched bases: 0. CDR1 is MRHNA, CDR2 SNTAGT, per germline. The CDR3 runs 14 residues. The CDR3 sequence: CASSEDRDTGELFF. CDR3 bases: TGTGCCAGCAGTGAGGACAGGGACACCGGGGAGCTGTTTTTT.

V and J are TRBV5-1 and TRBJ2-2, with 7 bases aligning to TRBD1. The germline V gene has CDR1 SGHRS and CDR2 YFSETQ. After removal of 4 bases from V and 3 bases from J, the junction contained 3 bases not matched to a gene. CDR3 length equals 14 residues. CDR3 region: CASSNGQDTGELFF. CDR3 bases: TGCGCCAGCAGCAATGGACAGGACACCGGGGAGCTGTTTTTT.

This rearrangement joins TRBV6-1 to TRBJ1-4, with TRBD1 identical over 7 bases. CDR1 is MNHNS and CDR2 is SASEGT in the germline V gene. The CDR3 extends over 16 amino acids. The ends lost 6 bases at V and 4 bases at J; junction bases unmatched: 11. The CDR3 DNA reads as TGTGCCAGCAGAGAAAAACCGGGACAGAATAATGAAAAACTGTTTTTT. Translated, it gives CASREKPGQNNEKLFF.

This chain joins TRBV27 and TRBJ1-5, with 7 nucleotides matching TRBD1. Germline trimming cut 3 bases from V and 4 bases from J; bases unmatched to any gene: 3. Germline values: CDR1 MNHEY, CDR2 SMNVEV (reference sequence). The CDR3 length is 14 residues. DNA for the CDR3: TGTGCCAGCAGTTTGGGACAGCAAAATCAGCCCCAGCATTTT. Protein product: CASSLGQQNQPQHF.

The rearrangement joins TRBV9 to TRBJ1-1, with a weak D call TRBD1 (5 bases). CDR3 length: 13 amino acids. Trimming left V 1 base short and J 5 bases short, with 9 bases between. The germline CDR1 and CDR2 sequences are SGDLS and YYNGEE. The CDR3 DNA is TGTGCCAGCAGCGTAAGTCGGGGGACTGAAGCTTTCTTT. The encoded protein is CASSVSRGTEAFF.

A few counts support this clone. V and J are TRBV19 and TRBJ1-2; no definite D call. The CDR3 totals 13 residues. The V gene lost 3 bases and the J gene lost 4 bases, with 9 bases spanning the gap. CDR1 is LNHDA, CDR2 SQIVND, per germline (reference sequence). CDR3 DNA sequence: TGTGCCAGTAGTATTGGGCAGCCCTATGGCTACACCTTC. Encoded protein: CASSIGQPYGYTF.

The chain combines TRBV7-2 with TRBJ2-7; D might be TRBD2 (5 bases). Trimming stripped 2 bases from V and 1 base from J, with 15 bases between. The CDR3 is 16 amino acids. The germline V gene has CDR1 SGHTA and CDR2 FQGNSA. CDR3 in DNA: TGTGCCAGCAGCTTACTAGGGAGTCTGGGTTCCTACGAGCAGTACTTC. As protein: CASSLLGSLGSYEQYF.

In this sample, this clone turned up once. A single base separates this from a much larger clone, so it may be a read error. Different DNA sequences within this sample yield the same CDR3. V usage is TRBV9 and J usage is TRBJ2-2, with D tentatively TRBD1 (5 bases). There are 14 residues in the CDR3. Germline V lookup: CDR1 SGDLS, CDR2 YYNGEE. V was pared by 1 base and J by 2 bases, with 6 bases between. DNA of the CDR3: TGTGCCAGCAGCGTACAGGGCAACACCGGGGAGCTGTTTTTT. Translation: CASSVQGNTGELFF.

V gene TRBV4-2 combines with J gene TRBJ2-1, with TRBD2 identical over 12 bases. In germline, CDR1 is LGHNA, CDR2 YNFKEQ. The CDR3 has 15 amino acids. Trimming removed 2 bases from V and 7 bases from J; junction bases left unmatched: 3. CDR3 in amino acids: CASSQLAGGPNEQFF. The CDR3 nucleotides read TGTGCCAGCAGCCAACTAGCGGGGGGGCCGAATGAGCAGTTCTTC.

The rearrangement joins TRBV27 to TRBJ2-1, with 12 bases lining up with TRBD2. The CDR3 sequence is 17 residues long. Germline assignment: CDR1 MNHEY and CDR2 SMNVEV (reference sequence). Trimming cost V 3 bases and J 7 bases; bases outside gene matches: 10. CDR3 amino acids: CASSFILAGGPANEQFF. The CDR3 DNA reads as TGTGCCAGCAGTTTTATTCTAGCGGGGGGGCCTGCAAATGAGCAGTTCTTC.

The V call is TRBV11-2, the J call TRBJ2-1; the D is unclear. The V end was cut by 2 bases, the J end by 1 base, with 9 bases between. The CDR3 totals 15 residues. Germline V gene data show CDR1 as SGHAT and CDR2 as FQNNGV. The CDR3 is CASSLNSRSYNEQFF. The CDR3 nucleotides are TGTGCCAGCAGCTTAAACTCTCGATCCTACAATGAGCAGTTCTTC.

The V call is TRBV7-3, the J call TRBJ2-2, with 10 bases matching TRBD2. Per the germline V gene, CDR1 is SGHTA and CDR2 is FQGTGA. The CDR3 has 16 residues. Unmatched junction bases numbered 5, after V lost 3 bases and J lost 4 bases. The CDR3 bases are TGTGCCAGCAGCTTCACTAGCGGGGAAAGCACCGGGGAGCTGTTTTTT. Its translation: CASSFTSGESTGELFF.

This chain joins TRBV7-9 and TRBJ2-2; D may be TRBD1 (5 bases). The CDR3 runs 14 residues. Germline loops: CDR1 SEHNR, CDR2 FQNEAQ (reference sequence). Trimming removed 3 bases from V and 5 bases from J, with 10 bases in between. The CDR3 region is CASSLSRATGELFF. The CDR3 DNA sequence: TGTGCCAGCAGCTTGTCCAGGGCAACCGGGGAGCTGTTTTTT.

This sequence joins TRBV2 and TRBJ2-2; 10 nucleotides line up with TRBD2. Germline V gene sequence: CDR1 SNHLY, CDR2 FYNNEI. This CDR3 has 15 residues. Trimming took 7 bases from V and 5 from J; bases not matched to a gene: 7. The CDR3 reads CASKAASGGTGELFF. In nucleotides, the CDR3 is TGTGCCAGCAAAGCTGCTAGCGGGGGAACCGGGGAGCTGTTTTTT.

The rearrangement uses TRBV5-6 and TRBJ1-2; 8 bases are a match to TRBD1. This CDR3 has 14 amino acids. J lost 8 bases, V lost 3 bases, and 9 bases had no gene match. CDR1 is SGHDT, CDR2 YYEEEE, per germline. CDR3 nucleotide sequence: TGTGCCAGCAGCTCCGTTCAGGGGGCTCAGGGCTACACCTTC. Amino acid sequence: CASSSVQGAQGYTF.

This clone occurred once. This chain links TRBV27 with TRBJ1-2; D is unclear. Germline CDR1 is MNHEY and CDR2 is SMNVEV (reference sequence). This CDR3 comprises 12 residues. The V end was cut by 4 bases, the J end by 6 bases, with 9 bases between. This CDR3 reads CASSSPFDGYTF. CDR3 sequence (DNA): TGTGCCAGCAGTTCCCCTTTCGATGGCTACACCTTC.

This chain joins TRBV4-1 and TRBJ2-5; a possible D gene is TRBD2 (6 bases). The CDR3 is 15 amino acids. V was cut by 1 base and J by 4 bases, with 13 bases left in between. The V gene's germline CDR1 is MGHRA and CDR2 YSYEKL. CDR3 sequence (DNA): TGCGCCAGCAGCCAAGTCCCGGGACTTGGAGAGACCCAGTACTTC. Its translation: CASSQVPGLGETQYF.

The rearrangement joins TRBV2 to TRBJ2-1, with 11 bases lining up with TRBD2. The germline V gene has CDR1 SNHLY and CDR2 FYNNEI. CDR3 length: 17 amino acids. V gave up 1 base and J gave up 8 bases; unmatched junction bases: 10. The CDR3 here is CASSEGLAGGPGYEQFF. DNA of the CDR3: TGTGCCAGCAGTGAAGGGTTAGCGGGGGGGCCTGGGTATGAGCAGTTCTTC.